The 3 T cell receptor beta chains below were found in one sample sequenced in a study of technical replicates of blood from a few donors. Measured with immunoSEQ multiplex PCR; TCRdb has only the in-frame clones, and not every one. The data contain approximately 80,000 clones, around 91% of them singletons. Sequencing was carried out using T cells isolated from PBMCs. Source of these receptors: a human donor in good health.

This sequence joins TRBV7-2 and TRBJ2-7; D might be TRBD1 (6 bases). The V end lost 1 base, the J end lost 0 bases, and 10 bases lay between the germline ends. CDR3 length: 15 residues. Per the germline V gene, CDR1 is SGHTA and CDR2 is FQGNSA. CDR3 sequence: CASSLETGVSYEQYF. CDR3 bases: TGTGCCAGCAGCTTAGAGACAGGCGTCTCCTACGAGCAGTACTTC.

Worth noting for this clone: Other DNA sequences in the sample encode the same CDR3. This chain connects TRBV5-4 to TRBJ1-1, with D maybe TRBD1 (5 bases). V was pared by 1 base and J by 1 base, with 5 bases between. The length of the CDR3 is 13 residues. Germline CDR1 SGHNT, CDR2 YYREEE (reference sequence). CDR3 sequence (DNA): TGTGCCAGCAGCTTGACAGGGAACACTGAAGCTTTCTTT. Amino acid sequence: CASSLTGNTEAFF. The full variable domain, completed using reference TRBV5-4 and TRBJ1-1, is ETGVTQSPTHLIKTRGQQVTLRCSSQSGHNTVSWYQQALGQGPQFIFQYYREEENGRGNFPPRFSGLQFPNYSSELNVNALELDDSALYLCASSLTGNTEAFFGQGTRLTVV.

The chain uses TRBV2 and TRBJ2-1, with 8 bases matching TRBD2. The V and J ends lost 9 bases and 4 bases, in that order; junction bases with no gene match: 11. The CDR3 totals 15 residues. Germline CDR1 and CDR2: SNHLY and FYNNEI. The CDR3 DNA reads TGTGCCAGGAGCGGACTAGCTGCTACTTACAATGAGCAGTTCTTC. It translates to CARSGLAATYNEQFF.